This T cell receptor (beta chain) comes out of a study of T cells in Graves' hyperthyroidism and ophthalmopathy. This clonotype was recorded many times. CDR1 and CDR2 from the germline V gene are SEHNR and FQNEAQ (reference sequence). The CDR3 consists of 15 residues. Trimming stripped 2 bases from V and 4 bases from J, with 14 bases between. Researchers amplified the TCR beta CDR3 regions from RNA transcripts. During a first-round RT-PCR of the TCR CDR3, the HTBI primer set was used. One entry per CDR3 protein, called by TCRdb with MiXCR from the multiplex PCR reads. The data hold some 560,000 distinct CDR3 sequences, with approximately 14% observed a single time.

Specimen: blood. The rearrangement uses TRBV7-9 and TRBJ1-2, with no clear D. The origin of this receptor is a woman aged 25-40 years with Graves' hyperthyroidism. The DNA of the CDR3 is TGTGCCAGCAGCTTACCGTTGAGGATTAGCTATGGCTACACCTTC. Translated, it gives CASSLPLRISYGYTF.